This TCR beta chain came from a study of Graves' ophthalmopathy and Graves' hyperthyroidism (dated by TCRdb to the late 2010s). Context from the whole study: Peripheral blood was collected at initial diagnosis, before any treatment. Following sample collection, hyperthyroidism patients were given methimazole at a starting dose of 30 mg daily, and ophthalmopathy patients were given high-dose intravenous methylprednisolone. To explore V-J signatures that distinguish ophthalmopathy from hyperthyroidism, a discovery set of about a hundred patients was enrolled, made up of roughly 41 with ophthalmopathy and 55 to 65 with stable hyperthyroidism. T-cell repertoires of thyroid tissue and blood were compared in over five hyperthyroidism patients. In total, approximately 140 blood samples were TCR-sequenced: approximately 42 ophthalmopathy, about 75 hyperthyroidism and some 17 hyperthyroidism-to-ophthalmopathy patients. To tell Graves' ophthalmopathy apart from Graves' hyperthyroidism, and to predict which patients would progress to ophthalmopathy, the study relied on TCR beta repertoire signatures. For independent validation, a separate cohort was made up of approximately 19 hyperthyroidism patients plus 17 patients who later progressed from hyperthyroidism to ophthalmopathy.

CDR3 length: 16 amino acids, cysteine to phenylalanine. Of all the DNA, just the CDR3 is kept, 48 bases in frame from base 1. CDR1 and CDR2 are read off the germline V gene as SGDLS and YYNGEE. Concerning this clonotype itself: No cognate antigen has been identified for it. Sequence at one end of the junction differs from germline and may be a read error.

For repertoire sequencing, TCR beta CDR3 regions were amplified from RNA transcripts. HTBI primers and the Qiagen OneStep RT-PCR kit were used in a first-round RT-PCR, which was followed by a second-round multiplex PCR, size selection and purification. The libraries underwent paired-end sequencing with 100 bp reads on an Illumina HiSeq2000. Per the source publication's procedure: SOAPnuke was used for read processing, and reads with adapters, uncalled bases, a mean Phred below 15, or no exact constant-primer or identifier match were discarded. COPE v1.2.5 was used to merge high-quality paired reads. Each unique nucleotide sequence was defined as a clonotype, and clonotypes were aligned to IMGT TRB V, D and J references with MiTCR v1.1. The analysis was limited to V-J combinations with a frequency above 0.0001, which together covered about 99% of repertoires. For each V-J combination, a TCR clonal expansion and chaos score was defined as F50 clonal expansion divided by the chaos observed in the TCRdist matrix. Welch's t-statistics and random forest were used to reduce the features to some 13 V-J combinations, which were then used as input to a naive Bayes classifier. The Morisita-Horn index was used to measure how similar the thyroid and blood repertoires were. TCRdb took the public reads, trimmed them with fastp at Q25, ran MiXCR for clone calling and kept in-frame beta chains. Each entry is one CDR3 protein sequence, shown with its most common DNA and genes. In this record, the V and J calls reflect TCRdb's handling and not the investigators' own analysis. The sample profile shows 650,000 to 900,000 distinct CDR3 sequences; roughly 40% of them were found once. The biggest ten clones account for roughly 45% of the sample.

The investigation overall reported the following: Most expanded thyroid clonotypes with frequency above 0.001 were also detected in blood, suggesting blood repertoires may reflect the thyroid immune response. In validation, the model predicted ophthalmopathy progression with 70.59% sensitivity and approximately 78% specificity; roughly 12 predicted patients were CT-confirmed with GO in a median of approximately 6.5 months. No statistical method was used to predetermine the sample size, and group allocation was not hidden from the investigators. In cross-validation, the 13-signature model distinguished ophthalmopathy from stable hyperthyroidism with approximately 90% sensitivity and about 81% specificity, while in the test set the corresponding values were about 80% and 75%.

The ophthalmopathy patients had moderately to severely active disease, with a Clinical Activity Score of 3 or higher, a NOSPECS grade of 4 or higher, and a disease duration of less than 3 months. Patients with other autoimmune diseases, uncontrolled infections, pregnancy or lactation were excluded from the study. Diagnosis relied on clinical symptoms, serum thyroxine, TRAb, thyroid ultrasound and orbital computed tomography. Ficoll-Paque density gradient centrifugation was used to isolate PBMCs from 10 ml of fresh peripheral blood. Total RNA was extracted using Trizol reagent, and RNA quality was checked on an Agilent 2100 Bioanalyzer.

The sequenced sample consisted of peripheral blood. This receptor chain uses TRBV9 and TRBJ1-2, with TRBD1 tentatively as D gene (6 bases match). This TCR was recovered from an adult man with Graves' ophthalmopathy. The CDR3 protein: CASSQPSGGLNYGYTF. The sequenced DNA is TGCGCCAGCAGCCAACCAAGCGGGGGGCTGAACTATGGCTACACCTTC.